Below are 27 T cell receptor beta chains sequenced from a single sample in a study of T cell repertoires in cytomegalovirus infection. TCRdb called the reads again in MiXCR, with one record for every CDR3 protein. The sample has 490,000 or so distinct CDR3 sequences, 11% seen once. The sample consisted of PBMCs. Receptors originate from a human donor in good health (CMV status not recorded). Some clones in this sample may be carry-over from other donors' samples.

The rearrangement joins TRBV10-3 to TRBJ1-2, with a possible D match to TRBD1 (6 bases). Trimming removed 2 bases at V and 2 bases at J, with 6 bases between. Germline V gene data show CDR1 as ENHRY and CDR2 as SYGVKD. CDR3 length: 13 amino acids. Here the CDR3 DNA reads TGTGCCATCAGTGAGCAGGGGAACTATGGCTACACCTTC. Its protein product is CAISEQGNYGYTF.

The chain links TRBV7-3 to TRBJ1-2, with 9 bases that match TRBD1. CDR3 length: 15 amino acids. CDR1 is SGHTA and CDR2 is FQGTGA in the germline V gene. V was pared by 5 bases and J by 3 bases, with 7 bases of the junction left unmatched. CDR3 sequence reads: CASSLGQGADYGYTF. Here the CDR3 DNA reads TGTGCCAGCAGCCTGGGACAGGGCGCGGACTATGGCTACACCTTC.

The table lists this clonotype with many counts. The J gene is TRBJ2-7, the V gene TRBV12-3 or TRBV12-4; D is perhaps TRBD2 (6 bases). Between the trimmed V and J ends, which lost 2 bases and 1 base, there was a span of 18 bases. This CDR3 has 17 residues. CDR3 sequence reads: CASSLKGGAASSYEQYF. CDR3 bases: TGTGCCAGCAGTTTAAAAGGCGGGGCGGCCAGTTCCTACGAGCAGTACTTC.

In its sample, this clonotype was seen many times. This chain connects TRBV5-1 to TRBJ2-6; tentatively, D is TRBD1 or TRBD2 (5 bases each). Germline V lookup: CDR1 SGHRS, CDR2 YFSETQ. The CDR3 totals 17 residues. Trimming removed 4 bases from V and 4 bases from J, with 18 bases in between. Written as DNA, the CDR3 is TGCGCCAGCAGCCCGGGACCGGTCACGCGGGGGGCCAACGTCCTGACTTTC. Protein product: CASSPGPVTRGANVLTF.

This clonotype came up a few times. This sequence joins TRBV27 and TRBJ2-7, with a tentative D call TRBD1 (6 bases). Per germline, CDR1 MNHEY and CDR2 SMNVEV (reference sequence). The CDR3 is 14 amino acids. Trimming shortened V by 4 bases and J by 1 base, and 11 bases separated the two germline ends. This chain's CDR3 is CASSYRQESYEQYF. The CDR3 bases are TGTGCCAGCAGTTACCGACAGGAGTCCTACGAGCAGTACTTC.

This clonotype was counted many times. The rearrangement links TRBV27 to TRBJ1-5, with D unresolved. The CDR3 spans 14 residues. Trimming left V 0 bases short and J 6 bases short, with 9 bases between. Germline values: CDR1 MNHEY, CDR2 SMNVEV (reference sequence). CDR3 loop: CASSLSTVGQPQHF. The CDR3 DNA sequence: TGTGCCAGCAGTTTATCCACAGTGGGTCAGCCCCAGCATTTT.

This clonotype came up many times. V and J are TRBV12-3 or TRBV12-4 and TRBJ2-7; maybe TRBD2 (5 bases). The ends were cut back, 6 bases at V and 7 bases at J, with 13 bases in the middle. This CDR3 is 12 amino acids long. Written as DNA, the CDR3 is TGTGCCAGCAGATTATCCTCGGGGGAGCAGTACTTC. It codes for CASRLSSGEQYF.

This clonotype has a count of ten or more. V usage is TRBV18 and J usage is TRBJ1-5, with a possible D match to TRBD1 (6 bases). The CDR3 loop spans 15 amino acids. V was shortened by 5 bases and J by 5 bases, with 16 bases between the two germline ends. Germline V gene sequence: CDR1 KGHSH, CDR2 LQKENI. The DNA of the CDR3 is TGTGCCAGCTCAACAGGGCGGTCTTCTGATCAGCCCCAGCATTTT. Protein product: CASSTGRSSDQPQHF.

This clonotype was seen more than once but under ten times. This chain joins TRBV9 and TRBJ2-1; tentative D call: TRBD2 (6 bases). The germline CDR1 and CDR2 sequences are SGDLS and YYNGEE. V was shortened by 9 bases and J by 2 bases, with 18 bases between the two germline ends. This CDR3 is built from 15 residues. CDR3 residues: CAKIQRETPYNEQFF. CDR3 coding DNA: TGTGCCAAAATACAACGGGAGACCCCCTACAATGAGCAGTTCTTC.

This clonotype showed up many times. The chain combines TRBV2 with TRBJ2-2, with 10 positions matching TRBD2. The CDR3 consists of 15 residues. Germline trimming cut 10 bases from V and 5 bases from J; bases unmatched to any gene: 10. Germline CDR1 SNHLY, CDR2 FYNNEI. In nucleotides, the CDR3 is TGTGCCATTTCGAGCACTAGCGGGACGACCGGGGAGCTGTTTTTT. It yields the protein CAISSTSGTTGELFF.

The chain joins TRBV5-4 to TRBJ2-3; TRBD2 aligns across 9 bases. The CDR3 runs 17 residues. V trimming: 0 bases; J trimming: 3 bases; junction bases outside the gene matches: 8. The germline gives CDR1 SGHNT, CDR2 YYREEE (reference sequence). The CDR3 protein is CASSLGLAGVMTDTQYF. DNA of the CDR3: TGTGCCAGCAGCTTGGGTTTAGCGGGAGTAATGACAGATACGCAGTATTTT.

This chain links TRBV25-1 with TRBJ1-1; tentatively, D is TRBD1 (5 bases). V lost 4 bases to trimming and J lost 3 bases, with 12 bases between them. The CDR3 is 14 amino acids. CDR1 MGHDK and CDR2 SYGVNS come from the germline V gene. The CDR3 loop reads CASSGRQPYTEAFF. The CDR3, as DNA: TGTGCCAGCAGTGGCAGACAGCCCTACACTGAAGCTTTCTTT.

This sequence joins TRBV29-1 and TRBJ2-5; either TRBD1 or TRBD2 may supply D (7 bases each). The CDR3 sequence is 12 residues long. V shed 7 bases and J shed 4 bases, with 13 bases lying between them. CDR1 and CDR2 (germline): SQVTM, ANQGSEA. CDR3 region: CSETRGGETQYF. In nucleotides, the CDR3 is TGCAGCGAGACCAGGGGGGGAGAGACCCAGTACTTC.

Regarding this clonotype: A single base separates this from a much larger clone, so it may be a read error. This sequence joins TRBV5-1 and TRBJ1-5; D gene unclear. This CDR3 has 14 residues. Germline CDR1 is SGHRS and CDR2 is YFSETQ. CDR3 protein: CASNLEDPAQPQHF. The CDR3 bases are TGCGCCAGCAACTTGGAAGACCCAGCCCAGCCCCAGCATTTT. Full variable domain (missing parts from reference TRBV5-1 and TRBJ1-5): KAGVTQTPRYLIKTRGQQVTLSCSPISGHRSVSWYQQTPGQGLQFLFEYFSETQRNKGNFPGRFSGRQFSNSRSEMNVSTLELGDSALYLCASNLEDPAQPQHFGDGTRLSIL.

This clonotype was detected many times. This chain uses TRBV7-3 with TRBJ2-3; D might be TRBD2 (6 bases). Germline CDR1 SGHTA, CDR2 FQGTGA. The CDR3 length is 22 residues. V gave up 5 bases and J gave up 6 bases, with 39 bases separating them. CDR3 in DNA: TGTGCCAGCAGCCAACTGGGCCCTATTACCCTCGGACTACGCTCCCGGGATGATACGCAGTATTTT. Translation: CASSQLGPITLGLRSRDDTQYF.

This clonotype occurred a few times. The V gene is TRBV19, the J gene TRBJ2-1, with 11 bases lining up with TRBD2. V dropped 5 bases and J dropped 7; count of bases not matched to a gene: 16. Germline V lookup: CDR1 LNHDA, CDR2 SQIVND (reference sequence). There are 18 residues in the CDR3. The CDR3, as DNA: TGTGCCAGTAGTCCCCGGACTAGCGGGCTAAGAAGGGAAAATGAGCAGTTCTTC. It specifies CASSPRTSGLRRENEQFF.

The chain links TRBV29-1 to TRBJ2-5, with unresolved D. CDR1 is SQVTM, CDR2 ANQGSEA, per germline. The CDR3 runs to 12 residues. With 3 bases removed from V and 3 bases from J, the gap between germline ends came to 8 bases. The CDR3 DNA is TGCAGCGTTGACGACGGAGAAGAGACCCAGTACTTC. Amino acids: CSVDDGEETQYF.

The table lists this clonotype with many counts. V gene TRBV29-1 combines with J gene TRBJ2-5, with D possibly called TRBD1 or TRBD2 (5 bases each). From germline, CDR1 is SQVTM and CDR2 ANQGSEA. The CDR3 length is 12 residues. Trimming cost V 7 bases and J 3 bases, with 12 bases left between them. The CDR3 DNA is TGCAGCGCCCGGGGCAGGGAAGAGACCCAGTACTTC. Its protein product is CSARGREETQYF.

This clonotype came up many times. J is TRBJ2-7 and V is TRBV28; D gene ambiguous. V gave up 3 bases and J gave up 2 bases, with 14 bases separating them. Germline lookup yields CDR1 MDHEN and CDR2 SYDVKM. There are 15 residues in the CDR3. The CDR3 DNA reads TGTGCCAGCAGTTTTATATTTATCGCTCCCTACGAGCAGTACTTC. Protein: CASSFIFIAPYEQYF.

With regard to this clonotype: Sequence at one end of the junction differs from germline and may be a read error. The chain's CDR3 is CGWSVAFRDTDGETQYF. The CDR3 DNA reads TGTGGCTGGAGTGTAGCTTTCCGGGACACCGATGGAGAGACCCAGTACTTC. The chain couples TRBV30 to TRBJ2-5, with a tentative D call TRBD1 (6 bases). The CDR3 runs to 17 residues. Germline V gene data show CDR1 as GTSNPN and CDR2 as SVGIG (reference sequence).

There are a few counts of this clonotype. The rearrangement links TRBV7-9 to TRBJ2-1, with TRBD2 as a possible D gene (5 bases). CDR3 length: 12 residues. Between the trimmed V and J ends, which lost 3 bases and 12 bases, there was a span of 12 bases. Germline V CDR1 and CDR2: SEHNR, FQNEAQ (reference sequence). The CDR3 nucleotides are TGTGCCAGCAGCTTGGGAGACACGGCGCAGTTCTTC. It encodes CASSLGDTAQFF.

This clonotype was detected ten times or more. In DNA form, the CDR3 reads TGTGCCAGCAGCTTTGAGGACTCCCTCGAGCAGTACTTC. Protein product: CASSFEDSLEQYF. V usage is TRBV11-2 and J usage is TRBJ2-7, with a weak D call TRBD2 (5 bases). The V end lost 3 bases, the J end lost 6 bases, and 12 bases lay between the germline ends. The CDR3 has 13 residues. CDR1 is SGHAT, CDR2 FQNNGV, per germline.

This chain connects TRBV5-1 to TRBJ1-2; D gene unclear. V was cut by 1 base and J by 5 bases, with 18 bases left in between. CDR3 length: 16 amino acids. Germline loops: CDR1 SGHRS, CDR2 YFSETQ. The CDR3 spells CASSLNEPTYTYGYTF. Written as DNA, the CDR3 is TGCGCCAGCAGCTTGAATGAGCCAACTTATACGTATGGCTACACCTTC.

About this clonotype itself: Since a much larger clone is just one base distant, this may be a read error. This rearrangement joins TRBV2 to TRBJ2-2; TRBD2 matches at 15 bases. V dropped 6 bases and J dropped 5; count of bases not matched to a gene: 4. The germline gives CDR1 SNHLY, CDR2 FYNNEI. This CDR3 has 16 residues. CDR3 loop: CASSAGTSGGTGELFF. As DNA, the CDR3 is TGTGCCAGCAGCGCCGGGACTAGCGGGGGGACCGGGGAGCTGTTTTTT.

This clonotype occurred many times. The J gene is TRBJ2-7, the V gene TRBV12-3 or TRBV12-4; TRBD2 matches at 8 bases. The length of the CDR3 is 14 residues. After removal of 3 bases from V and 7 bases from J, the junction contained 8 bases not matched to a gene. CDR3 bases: TGTGCCAGCAGTTTGGAGCGGGGGAGTCGGGAGCAGTACTTC. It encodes CASSLERGSREQYF.

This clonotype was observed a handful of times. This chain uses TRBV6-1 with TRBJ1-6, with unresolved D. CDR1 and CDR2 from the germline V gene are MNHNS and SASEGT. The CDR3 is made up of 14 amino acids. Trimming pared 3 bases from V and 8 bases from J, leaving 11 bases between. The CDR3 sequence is CASSDPGTYSPLHF. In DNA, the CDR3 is TGTGCCAGCAGTGACCCCGGCACTTATTCACCCCTCCACTTT.

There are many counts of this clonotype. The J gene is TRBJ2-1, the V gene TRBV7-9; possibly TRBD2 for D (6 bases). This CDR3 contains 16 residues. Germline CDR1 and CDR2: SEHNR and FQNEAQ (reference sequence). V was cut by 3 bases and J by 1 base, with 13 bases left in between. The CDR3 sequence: CASSLGIGRSYNEQFF. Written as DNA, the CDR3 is TGTGCCAGCAGCTTGGGAATCGGGAGATCCTACAATGAGCAGTTCTTC.